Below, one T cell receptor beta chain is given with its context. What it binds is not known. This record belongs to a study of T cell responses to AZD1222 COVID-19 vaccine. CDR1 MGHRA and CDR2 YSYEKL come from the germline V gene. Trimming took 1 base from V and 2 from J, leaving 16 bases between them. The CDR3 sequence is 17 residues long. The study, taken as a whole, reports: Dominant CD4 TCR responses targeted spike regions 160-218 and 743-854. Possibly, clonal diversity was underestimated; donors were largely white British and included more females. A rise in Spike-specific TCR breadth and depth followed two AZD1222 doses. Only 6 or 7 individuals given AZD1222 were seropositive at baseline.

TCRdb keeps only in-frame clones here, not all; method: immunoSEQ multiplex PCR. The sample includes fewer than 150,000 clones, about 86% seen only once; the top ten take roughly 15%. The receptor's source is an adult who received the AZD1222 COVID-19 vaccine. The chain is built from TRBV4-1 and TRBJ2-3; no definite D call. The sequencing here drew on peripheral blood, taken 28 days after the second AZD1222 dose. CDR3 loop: CASSQAYPRDNTDTQYF. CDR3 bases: TGCGCCAGCAGCCAAGCTTATCCTAGAGACAACACAGATACGCAGTATTTT.